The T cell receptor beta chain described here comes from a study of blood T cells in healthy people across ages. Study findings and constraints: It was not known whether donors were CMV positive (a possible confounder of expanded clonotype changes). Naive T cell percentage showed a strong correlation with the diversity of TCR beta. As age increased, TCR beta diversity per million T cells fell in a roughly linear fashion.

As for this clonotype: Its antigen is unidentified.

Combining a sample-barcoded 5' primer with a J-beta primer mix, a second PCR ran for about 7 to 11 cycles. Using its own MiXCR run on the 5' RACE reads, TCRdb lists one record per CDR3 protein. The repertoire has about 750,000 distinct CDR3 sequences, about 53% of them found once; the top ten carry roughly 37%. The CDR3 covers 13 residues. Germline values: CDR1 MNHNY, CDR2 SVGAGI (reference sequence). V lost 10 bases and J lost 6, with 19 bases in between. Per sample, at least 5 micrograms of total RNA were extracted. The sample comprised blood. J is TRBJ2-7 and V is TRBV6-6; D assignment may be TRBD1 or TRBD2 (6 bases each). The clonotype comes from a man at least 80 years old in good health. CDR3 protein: CATRGGTSGEQYF. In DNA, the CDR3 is TGTGCCACCAGAGGGGGGACTTCCGGCGAGCAGTACTTC.